The 25 T cell receptor beta chains listed next were all sequenced from one sample in a study of cytomegalovirus exposure and HLA in healthy donors. PCR used 60 Vbeta primers and 13 Jbeta primers. Using immunoSEQ multiplex PCR, the repertoire was profiled, and TCRdb retains in-frame clones only, with some absent. Counted here are around 59,000 clones, approximately 80% occurring once; the ten biggest clones make up under 5%. Sequenced input: PBMCs. The receptor set was obtained from a woman aged 40 to 49 in good health and CMV-seronegative.

CDR3 in DNA: TGTGCCAGCTCACCCCAAGCGGGAGATTTGGGCGAGCAGTACTTC. Its translation is CASSPQAGDLGEQYF. The genes are TRBV18 and TRBJ2-7; 8 nucleotides agree with TRBD2. CDR1 is KGHSH, CDR2 LQKENI, per germline. V was clipped by 3 bases and J by 6 bases; unmatched bases: 10. CDR3 length: 15 amino acids.

The chain uses TRBV18 and TRBJ2-7; D is perhaps TRBD2 (7 bases). The CDR3 is 16 amino acids. V shed 5 bases and J shed 6 bases, with 23 bases lying between them. Looked up from germline, CDR1 is KGHSH and CDR2 is LQKENI. CDR3 nucleotide sequence: TGTGCCAGCTCAACAGCGGTCGCGGGGGCGTTGGGCGAGCAGTACTTC. Translating it yields CASSTAVAGALGEQYF.

The genes are TRBV18 and TRBJ1-2, with D uncertain. This CDR3 has 12 residues. The germline V gene has CDR1 KGHSH and CDR2 LQKENI. Trimming removed 5 bases from V and 10 bases from J, with 14 bases in between. CDR3 in amino acids: CASSGERTVYTF. In DNA, the CDR3 is TGTGCCAGCTCAGGGGAGAGGACGGTCTACACCTTC.

The V call is TRBV29-1, the J call TRBJ2-3; 8 bases fit TRBD1. Trimming removed 1 base from V and 6 bases from J; junction bases left unmatched: 9. This CDR3 is built from 15 residues. The germline V gene has CDR1 SQVTM and CDR2 ANQGSEA. The CDR3 coding sequence is TGCAGCGTTGAAGGGCAGGGGGCAACCCCGGATACGCAGTATTTT. It yields the protein CSVEGQGATPDTQYF.

The chain combines TRBV15 with TRBJ1-4; D uncertain. The V end lost 1 base, the J end lost 8 bases, and 8 bases lay between the germline ends. CDR1 is LNHNV and CDR2 is YYDKDF in the germline V gene (reference sequence). The CDR3 is 13 amino acids. CDR3: CATSRGVGEKLFF. The CDR3 bases are TGTGCCACCAGCAGAGGGGTCGGGGAAAAACTGTTTTTT.

This chain connects TRBV28 to TRBJ2-5; possible D gene TRBD1, 7 bases. The assigned J gene may be wrong: the sequence end matches TRBJ2-7 better. This CDR3 comprises 15 residues. Germline CDR1 MDHEN, CDR2 SYDVKM. In DNA form, the CDR3 reads TGTGCCAGCAGTTCCCTGACAGGGAGGTCCTACGAGCAGTACTTC. Protein sequence: CASSSLTGRSYEQYF.

The chain combines TRBV7-3 with TRBJ2-1; 7 nucleotides agree with TRBD1. The V and J ends lost 6 bases and 8 bases, in that order; junction bases with no gene match: 4. Germline V gene lookup returns CDR1 SGHTA and CDR2 FQGTGA. This CDR3 region has 12 residues. In nucleotides, the CDR3 is TGTGCCAGCAGTCCGACAGGGCATGAGCAGTTCTTC. Amino acid sequence: CASSPTGHEQFF.

The V gene is TRBV7-9, the J gene TRBJ1-4; the D is unclear. CDR1 is SEHNR and CDR2 is FQNEAQ in the germline V gene (reference sequence). V lost 3 bases, J lost 0 bases, and 5 bases lay in between. This CDR3 has 14 residues. This CDR3 is CASSLTTTNEKLFF. In DNA form, the CDR3 reads TGTGCCAGCAGCTTGACAACAACTAATGAAAAACTGTTTTTT.

The gene calls are TRBV19 and TRBJ2-3, with D perhaps matching TRBD1 (5 bases). V lost 3 bases and J lost 2, with 9 bases in between. This CDR3 has 14 amino acids. CDR1 is LNHDA, CDR2 SQIVND, per germline (reference sequence). Written as DNA, the CDR3 is TGTGCCAGTAGTATTAGACAGCCCACAGATACGCAGTATTTT. It translates to CASSIRQPTDTQYF.

The chain carries TRBV2 and TRBJ2-1; 7 bases align to TRBD2. Germline lookup yields CDR1 SNHLY and CDR2 FYNNEI. CDR3 length: 16 amino acids. The junction had 11 bases not matched to a gene; V was cut back by 3 bases and J by 6 bases. CDR3: CASSDRAGVLSNEQFF. CDR3 nucleotides: TGTGCCAGCAGTGACAGGGCGGGAGTTTTAAGCAATGAGCAGTTCTTC. The variable domain in full, with the rest retrieved from reference TRBV2 and TRBJ2-1, is EPEVTQTPSHQVTQMGQEVILRCVPISNHLYFYWYRQILGQKVEFLVSFYNNEISEKSEIFDDQFSVERPDGSNFTLKIRSTKLEDSAMYFCASSDRAGVLSNEQFFGPGTRLTVL.

The gene calls are TRBV10-3 and TRBJ2-1; tentatively, D is TRBD2 (6 bases). The germline V and J ends were trimmed by 6 bases and 2 bases, with 14 bases remaining between them. This CDR3 is 15 amino acids long. Germline CDR1 ENHRY, CDR2 SYGVKD. CDR3 coding DNA: TGTGCCATCAGGGATAGCGGAGGCCCCTACAATGAGCAGTTCTTC. Encoded protein: CAIRDSGGPYNEQFF.

The chain joins TRBV5-1 to TRBJ2-6; 8 nucleotides match TRBD2. The length of the CDR3 is 17 residues. The V gene end was trimmed by 4 bases and the J gene end by 0 bases; junction bases not matched to a gene: 6. CDR1 and CDR2 (germline): SGHRS, YFSETQ. The CDR3 DNA sequence: TGCGCCAGCAGCATTAGCGGGGCCTCCTCTGGGGCCAACGTCCTGACTTTC. This codes for CASSISGASSGANVLTF.

This clone has a handful of counts. The chain uses TRBV19 and TRBJ2-7, with 12 bases identical to TRBD2. The CDR3 extends over 17 amino acids. Losses at the gene ends were 3 bases for V and 5 bases for J; bases not matched to a gene: 11. CDR1 and CDR2 from the germline V gene are LNHDA and SQIVND (reference sequence). The CDR3 sequence: CASSMRKLAGGPNEQYF. CDR3 DNA: TGTGCCAGTAGTATGAGGAAGCTAGCGGGAGGGCCAAACGAGCAGTACTTC.

The gene calls are TRBV18 and TRBJ2-4; tentatively, D is TRBD1 (5 bases). The CDR3 totals 16 residues. In germline, CDR1 is KGHSH, CDR2 LQKENI. Trimming stripped 5 bases from V and 0 bases from J, with 14 bases between. CDR3 nucleotides: TGTGCCAGCTCATCCAGACAGACAGTAGCCAAAAACATTCAGTACTTC. This encodes CASSSRQTVAKNIQYF.

The chain combines TRBV7-6 with TRBJ2-6; 9 nucleotides align to TRBD1. V lost 0 bases to trimming and J lost 3 bases; unmatched junction nucleotides: 9. The CDR3 length is 19 residues. Germline-derived CDR1 and CDR2 are SGHVS and FNYEAQ. In DNA, the CDR3 is TGTGCCAGCAGCTTAGCTCGGACAGGGGAAATTCGTGGGGCCAACGTCCTGACTTTC. Amino acids: CASSLARTGEIRGANVLTF. The complete variable domain, with remaining parts taken from reference TRBV7-6 and TRBJ2-6, reads GAGVSQSPRYKVTKRGQDVALRCDPISGHVSLYWYRQALGQGPEFLTYFNYEAQQDKSGLPNDRFSAERPEGSISTLTIQRTEQRDSAMYRCASSLARTGEIRGANVLTFGAGSRLTVL.

The genes are TRBV6-1 and TRBJ2-7; 7 nucleotides align to TRBD2. The CDR3 loop spans 17 amino acids. The V gene end was trimmed by 1 base and the J gene end by 6 bases; junction bases not matched to a gene: 15. Germline CDR1 and CDR2: MNHNS and SASEGT. CDR3 nucleotide sequence: TGTGCCAGCAGTGAAGTTGCCGTGGGGACTAAGGTAGGCGAGCAGTACTTC. Its translation: CASSEVAVGTKVGEQYF.

The chain combines TRBV30 with TRBJ1-4; D is unresolved. The CDR3 spans 12 residues. Trimming took off 7 bases at V and 3 bases at J, with 9 bases between the two ends. Germline V gives CDR1 GTSNPN, CDR2 SVGIG (reference sequence). The CDR3 reads CASSVANEKLFF. CDR3 nucleotides: TGTGCCTCCAGCGTCGCTAATGAAAAACTGTTTTTT.

V usage is TRBV5-4 and J usage is TRBJ2-1; 9 bases fit TRBD2. The V segment lost 4 bases and the J segment 9 bases; nucleotides outside the gene matches: 5. Germline V gene sequence: CDR1 SGHNT, CDR2 YYREEE (reference sequence). The CDR3 is made up of 13 amino acids. Here the CDR3 reads CASSPETSGEQFF. The DNA of the CDR3 is TGTGCCAGCAGCCCCGAGACTAGCGGTGAGCAGTTCTTC.

The V call is TRBV5-1, the J call TRBJ2-7, with 8 positions matching TRBD1. The CDR3 length is 14 residues. V lost 4 bases, J lost 1 base, and 4 bases stayed unmatched. From germline, CDR1 is SGHRS and CDR2 YFSETQ. The CDR3 DNA reads TGCGCCAGCAGCGAGGACAGGGAGTCCTACGAGCAGTACTTC. Translating it yields CASSEDRESYEQYF.

The V gene is TRBV19, the J gene TRBJ2-1, with 8 bases aligning to TRBD2. The CDR3 totals 14 residues. Germline V lookup: CDR1 LNHDA, CDR2 SQIVND (reference sequence). V was clipped by 6 bases and J by 8 bases; unmatched bases: 9. CDR3 DNA: TGTGCCAGTAGCTCTAGCGGGCTGAGCTATGAGCAGTTCTTC. Protein: CASSSSGLSYEQFF.

This chain connects TRBV4-2 to TRBJ2-7; TRBD1 matches 10 bases. Germline CDR1 is LGHNA and CDR2 is YNFKEQ. CDR3 length: 14 residues. Germline trimming cut 3 bases from V and 4 bases from J; bases unmatched to any gene: 3. The CDR3 nucleotides read TGTGCCAGCAGCCAGGGACAGGGGACGTACGAGCAGTACTTC. Amino acid sequence: CASSQGQGTYEQYF.

The rearrangement links TRBV29-1 to TRBJ2-7; 9 bases are shared with TRBD1. This CDR3 comprises 15 residues. The V and J ends lost 4 bases and 5 bases, in that order; junction bases with no gene match: 12. CDR1 and CDR2 (germline): SQVTM, ANQGSEA. Here the CDR3 reads CSVGDMGTGINEQYF. The CDR3 bases are TGCAGCGTTGGCGATATGGGGACAGGGATCAACGAGCAGTACTTC.

The V gene is TRBV27, the J gene TRBJ2-5, with 10 bases aligning to TRBD1. Germline CDR1 MNHEY, CDR2 SMNVEV (reference sequence). V dropped 3 bases and J dropped 7; count of bases not matched to a gene: 5. This CDR3 is built from 14 residues. The CDR3 reads CASSLGQGSGTQYF. DNA for the CDR3: TGTGCCAGCAGTTTGGGACAGGGGTCGGGGACCCAGTACTTC.

This chain links TRBV5-1 with TRBJ2-1, with 9 bases aligning to TRBD2. Germline values: CDR1 SGHRS, CDR2 YFSETQ. The junction had 8 bases not matched to a gene; V was cut back by 2 bases and J by 8 bases. The CDR3 consists of 15 residues. The DNA of the CDR3 is TGCGCCAGCAGCTTCGGGACTAGCCTACAGGATGAGCAGTTCTTC. Amino acids: CASSFGTSLQDEQFF. The full variable domain, in which reference TRBV5-1 and TRBJ2-1 provide the parts outside the CDR3, is KAGVTQTPRYLIKTRGQQVTLSCSPISGHRSVSWYQQTPGQGLQFLFEYFSETQRNKGNFPGRFSGRQFSNSRSEMNVSTLELGDSALYLCASSFGTSLQDEQFFGPGTRLTVL.

The chain carries TRBV27 and TRBJ2-1; D is unresolved. CDR1 is MNHEY, CDR2 SMNVEV, per germline (reference sequence). CDR3 length: 14 residues. Between the trimmed V and J ends, which lost 5 bases and 2 bases, there was a span of 10 bases. DNA for the CDR3: TGTGCCAGCAGTCCATGGGCCACCTACAATGAGCAGTTCTTC. Its translation: CASSPWATYNEQFF.